A selection of T cell receptor beta chains follows, all from one sample in a study of T cell responses to AZD1222 COVID-19 vaccine. The table came from immunoSEQ multiplex PCR; TCRdb's copy has only in-frame clones and leaves some out. The sample records 100,000 to 150,000 clones, roughly nine tenths being singletons. Material: peripheral blood, obtained on day 0 of AZD1222 vaccination. Source of these receptors: an adult in good health. CDR3s include the opening cysteine and the closing phenylalanine or tryptophan. D genes are given only for firm matches. Expanded clones get a size class; other rows say once, few or many, or leave the size out.

V gene: TRBV28
J gene: TRBJ1-5
D gene: .
clone size: once
CDR3 protein: CASTLGDGSNQPQHF
CDR3 DNA: TGTGCCAGCACCCTGGGGGATGGAAGCAATCAGCCCCAGCATTTT

V gene: TRBV5-5
J gene: TRBJ1-1
D gene: .
clone size: .
CDR3 protein: CASSLGMNTEAFF
CDR3 DNA: TGTGCCAGCAGCTTGGGAATGAACACTGAAGCTTTCTTT

V gene: TRBV2
J gene: TRBJ2-1
D gene: .
clone size: .
CDR3 protein: CASNLQGSEHNEQFF
CDR3 DNA: TGTGCCAGCAACCTACAGGGTAGTGAGCACAATGAGCAGTTCTTC

V gene: TRBV6-6
J gene: TRBJ1-1
D gene: .
clone size: once
CDR3 protein: CASTQTVNTEAFF
CDR3 DNA: TGTGCCAGCACCCAGACGGTGAACACTGAAGCTTTCTTT

V gene: TRBV3-1/TRBV3-2
J gene: TRBJ1-6
D gene: .
clone size: .
CDR3 protein: CASNPGGGFNSPLHF
CDR3 DNA: TGTGCCAGCAACCCGGGGGGGGGATTTAATTCACCCCTCCACTTT

V gene: TRBV5-4
J gene: TRBJ2-5
D gene: .
clone size: .
CDR3 protein: CASSWGKGTTTETQYF
CDR3 DNA: TGTGCCAGCAGCTGGGGAAAAGGGACAACGACAGAGACCCAGTACTTC

V gene: TRBV6-5
J gene: TRBJ1-1
D gene: .
clone size: .
CDR3 protein: CASTKEGTLEAFF
CDR3 DNA: TGTGCCAGCACCAAGGAAGGGACACTTGAAGCTTTCTTT

V gene: TRBV18
J gene: TRBJ1-1
D gene: .
clone size: .
CDR3 protein: CASSRGGNTEAFF
CDR3 DNA: TGTGCCAGCTCCCGGGGGGGGAACACTGAAGCTTTCTTT

V gene: TRBV5-1
J gene: TRBJ2-3
D gene: TRBD2
clone size: .
CDR3 protein: CASSLGAAGGPDTQYF
CDR3 DNA: TGCGCCAGCAGCTTGGGAGCGGCGGGGGGGCCGGATACGCAGTATTTT

V gene: TRBV18
J gene: TRBJ2-2
D gene: .
clone size: .
CDR3 protein: CASSVRTENTGELFF
CDR3 DNA: TGTGCCAGCTCGGTAAGGACAGAAAACACCGGGGAGCTGTTTTTT

V gene: TRBV4-3
J gene: TRBJ2-1
D gene: TRBD2
clone size: .
CDR3 protein: CASSQERGVYNEQFF
CDR3 DNA: TGCGCCAGCAGCCAAGAGCGGGGGGTCTACAATGAGCAGTTCTTC

V gene: TRBV4-1
J gene: TRBJ1-1
D gene: .
clone size: .
CDR3 protein: CASSQVVGLRSEAFF
CDR3 DNA: TGCGCCAGCAGCCAAGTAGTCGGCCTAAGATCTGAAGCTTTCTTT

V gene: TRBV28
J gene: TRBJ2-1
D gene: .
clone size: .
CDR3 protein: CASSLSIRRSYNEQFF
CDR3 DNA: TGTGCCAGCAGTTTATCGATACGAAGATCCTACAATGAGCAGTTCTTC

V gene: TRBV5-1
J gene: TRBJ1-6
D gene: TRBD1
clone size: .
CDR3 protein: CASSLDRDRKNSPLHF
CDR3 DNA: TGCGCCAGCAGCTTGGACCGGGACAGGAAAAATTCACCCCTCCACTTT

V gene: TRBV6-1
J gene: TRBJ1-1
D gene: .
clone size: .
CDR3 protein: CASSDAPGVWTEAFF
CDR3 DNA: TGTGCCAGCAGTGATGCTCCAGGGGTATGGACTGAAGCTTTCTTT

V gene: TRBV3-1/TRBV3-2
J gene: TRBJ2-2
D gene: .
clone size: .
CDR3 protein: CASTRDTNTGELFF
CDR3 DNA: TGTGCCAGCACTAGGGACACTAACACCGGGGAGCTGTTTTTT

V gene: TRBV4-1
J gene: TRBJ2-2
D gene: TRBD2
clone size: .
CDR3 protein: CASSQDHGTSGRRTGELFF
CDR3 DNA: TGCGCCAGCAGCCAAGACCACGGGACTAGCGGGAGGAGGACCGGGGAGCTGTTTTTT

V gene: TRBV5-6
J gene: TRBJ1-5
D gene: .
clone size: .
CDR3 protein: CASSPRGQGNQPQHF
CDR3 DNA: TGTGCCAGCAGCCCCCGCGGGCAGGGGAATCAGCCCCAGCATTTT

V gene: TRBV5-1
J gene: TRBJ1-1
D gene: TRBD1
clone size: .
CDR3 protein: CASSSGQGEAFF
CDR3 DNA: TGCGCCAGCAGCTCCGGACAGGGGGAAGCTTTCTTT

V gene: TRBV18
J gene: TRBJ1-2
D gene: .
clone size: .
CDR3 protein: CASSPPSANYGYTF
CDR3 DNA: TGTGCCAGCTCACCACCGTCCGCTAACTATGGCTACACCTTC

V gene: TRBV7-9
J gene: TRBJ2-3
D gene: .
clone size: .
CDR3 protein: CASSPDSGGEDTQYF
CDR3 DNA: TGTGCCAGCAGCCCAGATAGCGGCGGGGAGGATACGCAGTATTTT

V gene: TRBV11-3
J gene: TRBJ1-3
D gene: .
clone size: .
CDR3 protein: CASSLNPGTHSGNTIYF
CDR3 DNA: TGTGCCAGCAGCTTAAATCCCGGGACACACTCTGGAAACACCATATATTTT

V gene: TRBV7-6
J gene: TRBJ2-1
D gene: .
clone size: .
CDR3 protein: CASSLGGGSYNEQFF
CDR3 DNA: TGTGCCAGCAGCTTGGGAGGGGGTTCCTACAATGAGCAGTTCTTC

V gene: TRBV18
J gene: TRBJ1-2
D gene: TRBD1
clone size: once
CDR3 protein: CASSPAGQLYGYTF
CDR3 DNA: TGTGCCAGCTCACCAGCGGGACAGCTCTATGGCTACACCTTC

V gene: TRBV27
J gene: TRBJ2-1
D gene: TRBD2
clone size: .
CDR3 protein: CASSPGLAGAHEQFF
CDR3 DNA: TGTGCCAGCAGTCCGGGACTAGCGGGAGCCCATGAGCAGTTCTTC

V gene: TRBV10-2
J gene: TRBJ2-3
D gene: .
clone size: .
CDR3 protein: CASRYTDTQYF
CDR3 DNA: TGCGCCAGCAGGTACACAGATACGCAGTATTTT

V gene: TRBV6-5
J gene: TRBJ1-5
D gene: .
clone size: .
CDR3 protein: CASSYSGLNQPQHF
CDR3 DNA: TGTGCCAGCAGTTACTCTGGCCTAAATCAGCCCCAGCATTTT

V gene: TRBV4-2
J gene: TRBJ1-4
D gene: .
clone size: .
CDR3 protein: CASSHRQANEKLFF
CDR3 DNA: TGTGCCAGCAGCCATCGACAGGCGAATGAAAAACTGTTTTTT

V gene: TRBV19
J gene: TRBJ2-1
D gene: TRBD2
clone size: .
CDR3 protein: CASRGASGRAYNEQFF
CDR3 DNA: TGTGCCAGTAGGGGGGCTAGCGGGAGGGCCTACAATGAGCAGTTCTTC

V gene: TRBV6-4
J gene: TRBJ1-6
D gene: .
clone size: .
CDR3 protein: CASSDSSKGSPLHF
CDR3 DNA: TGTGCCAGCAGTGACTCGAGCAAGGGATCACCCCTCCACTTT

V gene: TRBV6-5
J gene: TRBJ1-1
D gene: .
clone size: .
CDR3 protein: CASSYGAQGSTEAFF
CDR3 DNA: TGTGCCAGCAGTTACGGGGCCCAGGGCAGCACTGAAGCTTTCTTT

V gene: TRBV18
J gene: TRBJ2-2
D gene: TRBD1
clone size: .
CDR3 protein: CASSPTGYTGELFF
CDR3 DNA: TGTGCCAGCTCACCGACAGGGTACACCGGGGAGCTGTTTTTT

V gene: TRBV7-9
J gene: TRBJ1-2
D gene: TRBD1
clone size: .
CDR3 protein: CASSPGQGDVRGYTF
CDR3 DNA: TGTGCCAGCAGCCCGGGACAGGGGGATGTACGGGGCTACACCTTC

V gene: TRBV5-1
J gene: TRBJ1-2
D gene: .
clone size: .
CDR3 protein: CASSYDRPNYGYTF
CDR3 DNA: TGCGCCAGCAGCTATGACAGGCCTAACTATGGCTACACCTTC

V gene: TRBV9
J gene: TRBJ2-3
D gene: TRBD2
clone size: .
CDR3 protein: CASSVAIWTSGGQDTQYF
CDR3 DNA: TGTGCCAGCAGCGTAGCTATTTGGACTAGCGGGGGGCAAGATACGCAGTATTTT

V gene: TRBV12-3/TRBV12-4
J gene: TRBJ1-6
D gene: .
clone size: .
CDR3 protein: CASGRGHNSPLHF
CDR3 DNA: TGTGCCAGCGGTCGGGGGCATAATTCACCCCTCCACTTT

V gene: TRBV3-1/TRBV3-2
J gene: TRBJ2-1
D gene: TRBD2
clone size: once
CDR3 protein: CASSQAWGIAGGNEQFF
CDR3 DNA: TGTGCCAGCAGCCAAGCGTGGGGTATAGCGGGGGGCAATGAGCAGTTCTTC

V gene: TRBV10-3
J gene: TRBJ2-2
D gene: .
clone size: .
CDR3 protein: CAISEAREVGELFF
CDR3 DNA: TGTGCCATCAGTGAGGCGAGGGAGGTCGGGGAGCTGTTTTTT

V gene: TRBV27
J gene: TRBJ2-7
D gene: TRBD1
clone size: .
CDR3 protein: CASSWTGGNEQYF
CDR3 DNA: TGTGCCAGCAGTTGGACAGGGGGGAACGAGCAGTACTTC

V gene: TRBV19
J gene: TRBJ1-3
D gene: TRBD1
clone size: once
CDR3 protein: CASMDRPSGRNTIYF
CDR3 DNA: TGTGCCAGTATGGACAGGCCCTCTGGACGGAACACCATATATTTT

V gene: TRBV19
J gene: TRBJ2-5
D gene: .
clone size: .
CDR3 protein: CASSDLAGLETQYF
CDR3 DNA: TGTGCCAGTAGTGACCTGGCGGGCCTAGAGACCCAGTACTTC

V gene: TRBV5-1
J gene: TRBJ2-1
D gene: TRBD2
clone size: .
CDR3 protein: CASSTLAGGPNEQFF
CDR3 DNA: TGCGCCAGCAGCACACTAGCGGGGGGGCCAAATGAGCAGTTCTTC

V gene: TRBV4-3
J gene: TRBJ1-2
D gene: .
clone size: .
CDR3 protein: CASSQESPSNYGYTF
CDR3 DNA: TGCGCCAGCAGCCAAGAATCACCCTCTAACTATGGCTACACCTTC

V gene: TRBV29-1
J gene: TRBJ1-1
D gene: TRBD1
clone size: once
CDR3 protein: CSGKQGAVVTEAFF
CDR3 DNA: TGCAGCGGAAAACAGGGGGCTGTGGTCACTGAAGCTTTCTTT

V gene: TRBV19
J gene: TRBJ1-5
D gene: .
clone size: .
CDR3 protein: CASSIERAQPQHF
CDR3 DNA: TGTGCCAGTAGTATAGAGCGTGCTCAGCCCCAGCATTTT